These T cell receptor beta chains were read from a single sample in a study of brain T cells in children with intractable seizures. Using immunoSEQ multiplex PCR, the repertoire was profiled, and TCRdb retains in-frame clones only, with some absent. The data hold 88,000 or so clones, with 90% to 95% observed a single time. Here the sequenced sample was peripheral blood, taken at surgery. The source of these receptors is a girl aged 2-10 years with Rasmussen encephalitis and intractable seizures. CDR3s include the opening cysteine and the closing phenylalanine or tryptophan.

v_gene	j_gene	CDR3aa
TRBV6-6	TRBJ2-3	CASSPLSGGTDTQYF
TRBV4-2	TRBJ2-7	CASSQDPGQPYEQYF
TRBV7-9	TRBJ2-3	CASSLGTGADTQYF
TRBV9	TRBJ1-5	CASSSTGSNQPQHF
TRBV28	TRBJ2-5	CASSFSGGQETQYF
TRBV27	TRBJ1-6	CASSQLGLGGSSYNSPLHF
TRBV6-1	TRBJ1-2	CASSEGYPTGANQAF
TRBV11-2	TRBJ2-4	CASSFGGVLAKNIQYF
TRBV27	TRBJ2-7	CASAFRAKGYEQYF
TRBV6-1	TRBJ1-5	CASSEEVYDQPQHF
TRBV12-5	TRBJ1-1	CASGLRTGGRGGTEAFF
TRBV15	TRBJ2-5	CATSRDGTSDQETQYF
TRBV29-1	TRBJ2-1	CSGLSYNEQFF
TRBV11-1	TRBJ2-5	CASSFGVGGAQYF
TRBV18	TRBJ1-1	CASSRQGTTEAFF
TRBV5-6	TRBJ1-5	CASSTGKGGNQPQHF
TRBV29-1	TRBJ1-2	CSVTEPGQAGYGYTF
TRBV7-9	TRBJ1-1	CASSPGRDEAFF
TRBV13	TRBJ2-5	CASSRAFGGTQYF
TRBV11-3	TRBJ2-7	CASSLVGTYEQYF
TRBV30	TRBJ2-7	CAWSSDTYEQYF
TRBV30	TRBJ1-4	CAWSGPHGRVSNEKLFF
TRBV27	TRBJ2-3	CASSAPPSGATDTQYF
TRBV6-1	TRBJ2-6	CASSGAGTGANVLTF
TRBV6-6	TRBJ2-7	CASSYSDRSHEQYF
TRBV11-3	TRBJ2-1	CASSPAMGAGGPRGNEQFF
TRBV19	TRBJ1-2	CASSQGQGGGYTF
TRBV27	TRBJ1-1	CASSLRDGYRKAFF
TRBV29-1	TRBJ2-3	CSVGGRQTDTQYF
TRBV5-1	TRBJ2-7	CASSSLTSGSWHEQYF
TRBV12-5	TRBJ2-3	CASALRRPDTQYF
TRBV15	TRBJ2-7	CATSRGVRSDEQYF
TRBV11-2	TRBJ2-1	CASRVDLFNEQFF
TRBV6-5	TRBJ1-4	CASSYSPSGNEKLFF
TRBV4-1	TRBJ1-2	CASSEGGKEGTGYTF
TRBV3-1/TRBV3-2	TRBJ2-7	CASSRGPIIYEQYF
TRBV3-1/TRBV3-2	TRBJ1-2	CASSQDRPGDGYTF
TRBV12-5	TRBJ1-1	CASGPPKGQDTEAFF
TRBV7-6	TRBJ2-1	CASSLGIRGKGEQFF
TRBV6-5	TRBJ1-1	CASEVRRTEAFF
TRBV7-3	TRBJ2-1	CASSLTPPGRGGVNEQFF
TRBV6-6	TRBJ2-2	CASSRTRFPTGELFF
TRBV5-1	TRBJ2-7	CASSLAGGGSRGEQYF
TRBV18	TRBJ1-4	CASSPERVAEKLFF
TRBV5-1	TRBJ1-2	CASSFRTGYGYTF
TRBV27	TRBJ2-3	CASRTQATDTQYF
TRBV7-9	TRBJ2-3	CASSLLVKDTQYF
TRBV5-1	TRBJ2-5	CASSAKTGGDETQYF
TRBV7-2	TRBJ1-6	CASSFRPGPLNSPLHF
TRBV12-3/TRBV12-4	TRBJ1-3	CASSTRGNTIYF
TRBV7-2	TRBJ2-5	CASSPGTSGGTWETQYF
TRBV9	TRBJ2-3	CASSADGGTDTQYF
TRBV6-5	TRBJ2-2	CASRAGQMNTGELFF
TRBV10-1	TRBJ1-1	CASRWGVNTEAFF